These T cell receptor beta chains were read from a single sample in a study of blood T cell repertoires in COVID-19. This table comes from immunoSEQ multiplex PCR, and its TCRdb copy is limited to in-frame clones, with some not included. The sample has almost 500,000 clones; 80% to 90% are singletons. The source material was PBMCs or T cells enriched from blood (not recorded which). Every receptor here comes from a woman aged 55-70 years who had recovered from COVID-19. The CDR3 runs from the conserved cysteine through the conserved F or W.

>TRBV11-2|TRBJ1-4
CASSLGGLSTNEKLFF
>TRBV24-1|TRBJ1-3
CATSGGGHGNTIYF
>TRBV10-3|TRBJ1-4
CATSDRNNEKLFF
>TRBV19|TRBJ1-5
CASSFAGPNQPQHF
>TRBV2|TRBJ1-2
CASSEQGSSYGYTF
>TRBV29-1|TRBJ1-5
CSVSRGINQPQHF
>TRBV5-1|TRBJ2-3
CASSLGIWRGSTDTQYF
>TRBV5-1|TRBJ1-3
CASSQGQGNTIYF
>TRBV24-1|TRBJ2-2
CATSGRGPNTGELFF
>TRBV24-1|TRBJ2-5
CATAGTSGKETQYF
>TRBV2|TRBJ1-5
CASSVTRDKYQPQHF